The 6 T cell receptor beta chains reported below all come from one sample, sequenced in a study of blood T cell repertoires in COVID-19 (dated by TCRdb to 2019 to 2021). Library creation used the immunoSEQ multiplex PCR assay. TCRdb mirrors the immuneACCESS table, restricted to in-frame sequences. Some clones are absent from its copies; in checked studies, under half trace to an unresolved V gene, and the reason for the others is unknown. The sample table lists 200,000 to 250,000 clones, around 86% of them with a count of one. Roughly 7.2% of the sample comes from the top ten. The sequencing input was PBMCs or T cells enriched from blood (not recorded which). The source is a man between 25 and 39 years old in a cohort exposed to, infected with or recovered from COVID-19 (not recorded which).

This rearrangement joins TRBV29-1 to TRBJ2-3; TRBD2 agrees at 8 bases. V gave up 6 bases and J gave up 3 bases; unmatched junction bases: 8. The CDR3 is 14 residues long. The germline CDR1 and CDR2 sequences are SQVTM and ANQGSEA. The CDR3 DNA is TGCAGCGTCGGGGGGGCGGGAGCTACAGATACGCAGTATTTT. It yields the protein CSVGGAGATDTQYF.

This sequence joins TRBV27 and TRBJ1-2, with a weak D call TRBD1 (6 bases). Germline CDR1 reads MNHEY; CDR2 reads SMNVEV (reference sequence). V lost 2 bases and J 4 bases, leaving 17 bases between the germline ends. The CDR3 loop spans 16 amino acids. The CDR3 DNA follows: TGTGCCAGCAGTTTAACCAGGCCAGGGGAGGGCTATGGCTACACCTTC. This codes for CASSLTRPGEGYGYTF.

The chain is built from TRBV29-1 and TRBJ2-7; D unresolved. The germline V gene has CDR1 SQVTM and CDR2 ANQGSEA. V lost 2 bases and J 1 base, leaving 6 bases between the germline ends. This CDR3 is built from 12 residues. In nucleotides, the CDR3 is TGCAGCGTTGAAAGCCCGTCCTACGAGCAGTACTTC. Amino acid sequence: CSVESPSYEQYF.

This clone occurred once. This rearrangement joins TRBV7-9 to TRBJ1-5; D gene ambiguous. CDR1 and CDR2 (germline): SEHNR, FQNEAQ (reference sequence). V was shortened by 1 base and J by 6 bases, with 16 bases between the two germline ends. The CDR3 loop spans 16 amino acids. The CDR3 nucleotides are TGTGCCAGCAGCTTAGACGGACCGGGAGGTAGTCAGCCCCAGCATTTT. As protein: CASSLDGPGGSQPQHF.

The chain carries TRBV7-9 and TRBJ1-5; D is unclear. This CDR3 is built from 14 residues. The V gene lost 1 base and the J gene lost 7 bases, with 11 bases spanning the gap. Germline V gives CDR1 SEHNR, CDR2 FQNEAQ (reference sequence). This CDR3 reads CASSLVGGKQPQHF. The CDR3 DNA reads TGTGCCAGCAGCTTAGTCGGCGGGAAGCAGCCCCAGCATTTT.

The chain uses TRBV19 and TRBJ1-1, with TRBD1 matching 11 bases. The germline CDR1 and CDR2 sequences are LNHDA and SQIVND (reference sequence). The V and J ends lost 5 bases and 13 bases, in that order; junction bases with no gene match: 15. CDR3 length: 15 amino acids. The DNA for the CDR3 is TGTGCCAGTAGTTCAGGACAGGGGGCTCTCTGCTGTGTTTTCTTT. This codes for CASSSGQGALCCVFF.